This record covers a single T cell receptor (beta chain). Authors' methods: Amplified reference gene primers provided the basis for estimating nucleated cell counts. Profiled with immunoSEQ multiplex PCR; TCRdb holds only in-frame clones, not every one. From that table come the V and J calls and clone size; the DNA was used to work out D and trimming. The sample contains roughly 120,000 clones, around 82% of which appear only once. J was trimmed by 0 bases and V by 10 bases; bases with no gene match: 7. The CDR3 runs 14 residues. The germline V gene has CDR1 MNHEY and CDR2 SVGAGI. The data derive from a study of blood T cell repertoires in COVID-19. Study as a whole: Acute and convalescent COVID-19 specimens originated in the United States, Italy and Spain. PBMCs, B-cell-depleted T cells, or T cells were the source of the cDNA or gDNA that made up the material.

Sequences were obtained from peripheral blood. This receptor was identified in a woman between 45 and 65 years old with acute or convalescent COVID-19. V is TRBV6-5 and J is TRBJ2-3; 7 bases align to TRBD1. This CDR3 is CATKTGFSTDTQYF. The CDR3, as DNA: TGTGCCACCAAGACAGGGTTTAGCACAGATACGCAGTATTTT.